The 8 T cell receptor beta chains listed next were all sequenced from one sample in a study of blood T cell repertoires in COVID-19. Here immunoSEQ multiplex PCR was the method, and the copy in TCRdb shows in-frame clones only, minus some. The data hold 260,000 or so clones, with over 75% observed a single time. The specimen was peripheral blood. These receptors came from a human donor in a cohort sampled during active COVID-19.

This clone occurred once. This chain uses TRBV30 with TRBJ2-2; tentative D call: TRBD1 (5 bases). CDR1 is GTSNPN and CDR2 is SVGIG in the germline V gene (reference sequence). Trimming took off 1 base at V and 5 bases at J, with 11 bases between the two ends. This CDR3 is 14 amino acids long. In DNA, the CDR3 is TGTGCCTGGAGTGATGGGGCGGAGACCGGGGAGCTGTTTTTT. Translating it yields CAWSDGAETGELFF.

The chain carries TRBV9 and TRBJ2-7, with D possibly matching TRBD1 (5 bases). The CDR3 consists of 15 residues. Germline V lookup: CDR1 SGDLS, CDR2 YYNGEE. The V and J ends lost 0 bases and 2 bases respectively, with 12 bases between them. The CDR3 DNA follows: TGTGCCAGCAGCGTAGGCACAGGCAAGGCCTACGAGCAGTACTTC. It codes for CASSVGTGKAYEQYF.

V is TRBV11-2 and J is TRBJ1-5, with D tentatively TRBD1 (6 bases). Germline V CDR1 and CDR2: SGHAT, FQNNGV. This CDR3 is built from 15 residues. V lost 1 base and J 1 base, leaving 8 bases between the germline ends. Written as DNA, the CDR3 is TGTGCCAGCAGCTTAGGGCAGGGGAGCAATCAGCCCCAGCATTTT. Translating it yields CASSLGQGSNQPQHF.

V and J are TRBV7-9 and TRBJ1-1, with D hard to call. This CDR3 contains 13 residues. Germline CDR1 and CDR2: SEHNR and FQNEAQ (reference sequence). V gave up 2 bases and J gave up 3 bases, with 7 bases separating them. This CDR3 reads CASSLTRDTEAFF. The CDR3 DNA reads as TGTGCCAGCAGCTTAACGCGGGACACTGAAGCTTTCTTT.

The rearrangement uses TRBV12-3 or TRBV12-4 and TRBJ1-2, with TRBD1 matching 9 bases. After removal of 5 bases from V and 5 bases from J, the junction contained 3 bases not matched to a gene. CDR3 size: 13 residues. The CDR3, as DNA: TGTGCCAGCAGTCTGGGACAGGGTTATGGCTACACCTTC. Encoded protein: CASSLGQGYGYTF.

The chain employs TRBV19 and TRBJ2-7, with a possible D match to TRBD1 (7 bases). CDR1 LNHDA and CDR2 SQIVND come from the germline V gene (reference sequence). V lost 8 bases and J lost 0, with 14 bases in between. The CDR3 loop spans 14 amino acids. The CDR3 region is CASGGRGASYEQYF. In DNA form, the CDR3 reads TGTGCCAGTGGGGGCAGGGGGGCCTCCTACGAGCAGTACTTC.

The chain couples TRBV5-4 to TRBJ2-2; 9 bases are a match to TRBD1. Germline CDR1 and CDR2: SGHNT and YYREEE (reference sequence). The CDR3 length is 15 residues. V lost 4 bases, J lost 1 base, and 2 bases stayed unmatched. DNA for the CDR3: TGTGCCAGCAGCAGGGGACAGGGGAACACCGGGGAGCTGTTTTTT. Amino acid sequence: CASSRGQGNTGELFF.

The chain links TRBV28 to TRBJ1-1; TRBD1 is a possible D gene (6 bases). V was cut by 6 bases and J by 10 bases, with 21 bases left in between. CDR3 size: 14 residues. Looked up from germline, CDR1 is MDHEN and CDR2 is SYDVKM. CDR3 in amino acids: CASSERTARSGAFF. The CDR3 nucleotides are TGTGCCAGCAGCGAACGGACAGCACGATCGGGAGCTTTCTTT.